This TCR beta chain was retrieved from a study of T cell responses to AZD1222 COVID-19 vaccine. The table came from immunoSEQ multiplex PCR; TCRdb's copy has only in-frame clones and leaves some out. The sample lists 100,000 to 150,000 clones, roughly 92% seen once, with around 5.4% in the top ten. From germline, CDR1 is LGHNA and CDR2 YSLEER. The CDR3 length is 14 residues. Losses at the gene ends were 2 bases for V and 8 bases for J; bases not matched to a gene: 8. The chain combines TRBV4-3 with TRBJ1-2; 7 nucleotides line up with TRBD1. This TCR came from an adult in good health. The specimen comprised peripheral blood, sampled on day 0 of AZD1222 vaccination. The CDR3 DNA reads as TGCGCCAGCAGCCAACCAGACAGGGCCGGCGGCTACACCTTC. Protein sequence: CASSQPDRAGGYTF.